The next 26 T cell receptor beta chains were all read from a single sample in a study of blood T cell repertoires in COVID-19. TCRdb's table, derived via immunoSEQ multiplex PCR, lists solely in-frame clones and lacks some. Of about 7,500 clones in the sample, around 70% were seen once. The sequencing sample was made of peripheral blood. The receptors derive from a human donor in a cohort sampled during active COVID-19.

This chain connects TRBV12-3 or TRBV12-4 to TRBJ2-5; 8 positions agree with TRBD1. V was clipped by 6 bases and J by 4 bases; unmatched bases: 4. The CDR3 covers 13 residues. CDR3 in DNA: TGTGCCAGCAGGGCTACAGGGGGAGAGACCCAGTACTTC. Protein product: CASRATGGETQYF.

The chain couples TRBV13 to TRBJ2-5; 8 bases align to TRBD2. Germline CDR1 PRHDT, CDR2 FYEKMQ (reference sequence). CDR3 size: 15 residues. With 4 bases clipped from V and 3 bases from J, the junction kept 7 bases outside the gene matches. The CDR3 nucleotides are TGTGCCAGCAGCTCCGAGCGGGAGATCGAAGAGACCCAGTACTTC. Translated: CASSSEREIEETQYF. The full variable domain, its missing parts supplied by reference TRBV13 and TRBJ2-5, is AAGVIQSPRHLIKEKRETATLKCYPIPRHDTVYWYQQGPGQDPQFLISFYEKMQSDKGSIPDRFSAQQFSDYHSELNMSSLELGDSALYFCASSSEREIEETQYFGPGTRLLVL.

Within the sample, this clone is medium-sized. The chain has TRBV9 and TRBJ1-1; D remains unclear. CDR1 is SGDLS and CDR2 is YYNGEE in the germline V gene. CDR3 length equals 14 residues. Trimming stripped 4 bases from V and 1 base from J, with 11 bases between. The CDR3 protein is CASSYPPGNTEAFF. CDR3 DNA: TGTGCCAGCAGCTACCCCCCCGGGAACACTGAAGCTTTCTTT.

This rearrangement joins TRBV21-1 to TRBJ2-4; TRBD1 was called by the table and not checked on the DNA. TRBV21-1 is a pseudogene locus. This CDR3 is built from 17 residues. The CDR3 loop reads CASSLRDKILAKNIQYF. CDR3 nucleotide sequence: TGTGCCAGCAGCCTCCGGGACAAAATTTTAGCCAAAAACATTCAGTACTTC.

This chain links TRBV5-6 with TRBJ1-2; 10 bases line up with TRBD1. With V trimmed by 0 bases and J by 5 bases, 10 bases remained unmatched. CDR1 is SGHDT and CDR2 is YYEEEE in the germline V gene. This CDR3 spans 17 amino acids. As DNA, the CDR3 is TGTGCCAGCAGCTTGGATAGGGGGACAGGGGCGAGTTATGGCTACACCTTC. Translated, it gives CASSLDRGTGASYGYTF.

This rearrangement joins TRBV7-8 to TRBJ2-4; D might be TRBD1 (5 bases). The CDR3 runs to 15 residues. CDR1 is SGHVS, CDR2 FQNEAQ, per germline. The V end lost 3 bases, the J end lost 0 bases, and 9 bases lay between the germline ends. The CDR3 is CASSFGHPAKNIQYF. In DNA form, the CDR3 reads TGTGCCAGCAGCTTCGGACACCCAGCCAAAAACATTCAGTACTTC.

This clone was observed a single time. The chain uses TRBV19 and TRBJ1-2; D not resolved. The CDR3 extends over 15 amino acids. V was cut by 1 base and J by 4 bases, with 13 bases left in between. CDR1 is LNHDA, CDR2 SQIVND, per germline (reference sequence). In DNA form, the CDR3 reads TGTGCCAGTAGTATAGGTCCGGGATCGAGCTATGGCTACACCTTC. Its protein product is CASSIGPGSSYGYTF.

The V and J genes are TRBV10-3 and TRBJ2-1, with TRBD2 identical over 13 bases. Germline assignment: CDR1 ENHRY and CDR2 SYGVKD. This CDR3 is built from 17 residues. J gave up 0 bases and V 8 bases, and 7 bases lay outside the gene matches. For the CDR3, the DNA is TGTGCCATCCAGGGGACTAGCGGGACCAGCTCCTACAATGAGCAGTTCTTC. Translation: CAIQGTSGTSSYNEQFF.

This clone was found a few times. This chain joins TRBV28 and TRBJ2-6; the match to TRBD2 covers 10 bases. V gave up 7 bases and J gave up 0 bases; unmatched junction bases: 9. The CDR3 contains 18 residues. Germline CDR1 MDHEN, CDR2 SYDVKM. The chain's CDR3 is CASTLGLAGASGANVLTF. The DNA for the CDR3 is TGTGCCAGCACCCTGGGGCTAGCGGGAGCCTCTGGGGCCAACGTCCTGACTTTC.

The V call is TRBV4-1, the J call TRBJ2-7, with 7 bases matching TRBD2. The CDR3 loop spans 15 amino acids. CDR1 is MGHRA and CDR2 is YSYEKL in the germline V gene. J lost 1 base, V lost 6 bases, and 9 bases had no gene match. The CDR3 DNA sequence: TGCGCCAGCAGTGAATTCCGGGAGGCGTCCTACGAGCAGTACTTC. Protein product: CASSEFREASYEQYF.

V and J are TRBV6-2 or TRBV6-3 and TRBJ2-7; 7 bases are a match to TRBD2. J was trimmed by 7 bases and V by 7 bases; bases with no gene match: 10. The germline V gene has CDR1 MNHEY and CDR2 SVGEGT. This CDR3 has 13 residues. CDR3 sequence: CASTPGGLREQYF. The CDR3 nucleotides read TGTGCCAGCACCCCGGGAGGTCTAAGGGAGCAGTACTTC.

This clone was seen only once. J is TRBJ2-6 and V is TRBV7-6, with no clear D. The CDR3 totals 15 residues. The germline V gene has CDR1 SGHVS and CDR2 FNYEAQ. The germline V and J ends were trimmed by 5 bases and 0 bases, with 8 bases remaining between them. The CDR3 region is CASSRPVSGANVLTF. CDR3 DNA sequence: TGTGCCAGCAGCCGTCCGGTCTCTGGGGCCAACGTCCTGACTTTC.

The rearrangement uses TRBV28 and TRBJ1-2; no reliable D call. Germline-derived CDR1 and CDR2 are MDHEN and SYDVKM. This CDR3 spans 15 amino acids. V lost 5 bases, J lost 3 bases, and 16 bases lay in between. The CDR3 DNA follows: TGTGCCAGCAGTGCCCACGACGGGTATGACTATGGCTACACCTTC. Its protein product is CASSAHDGYDYGYTF.

The gene calls are TRBV6-2 or TRBV6-3 and TRBJ2-2, with D perhaps matching TRBD1 (6 bases). CDR1 and CDR2 from the germline V gene are MNHEY and SVGEGT. V was trimmed by 2 bases and J by 9 bases, leaving 7 bases between them. This CDR3 region has 12 residues. The CDR3 protein is CASSYGGRELFF. The CDR3 DNA sequence: TGTGCCAGCAGTTACGGGGGCCGGGAGCTGTTTTTT.

The V gene is TRBV7-6, the J gene TRBJ1-4; D gene uncertain. The CDR3 runs to 15 residues. V lost 5 bases and J 8 bases, leaving 18 bases between the germline ends. Germline CDR1 and CDR2: SGHVS and FNYEAQ. CDR3 sequence (DNA): TGTGCCAGCAGCCCCGAGCGTGGGAGGTGGGAAAAACTGTTTTTT. It translates to CASSPERGRWEKLFF.

A few counts support this clone. This sample includes further DNA sequences coding for the same CDR3. This CDR3 is CASRDGTSGYNEQFF. The CDR3 nucleotides are TGTGCCAGTAGGGATGGGACTAGCGGTTACAATGAGCAGTTCTTC. V gene TRBV19 combines with J gene TRBJ2-1, with 11 bases matching TRBD2. This CDR3 has 15 amino acids. The ends lost 6 bases at V and 4 bases at J; junction bases unmatched: 5. Per the germline V gene, CDR1 is LNHDA and CDR2 is SQIVND (reference sequence).

A few counts support this clone. This sequence joins TRBV5-1 and TRBJ2-2; D remains unclear. The ends were cut back, 2 bases at V and 3 bases at J, with 11 bases in the middle. The CDR3 loop spans 15 amino acids. Per germline, CDR1 SGHRS and CDR2 YFSETQ. The CDR3 reads CASSFGGRYTGELFF. The CDR3 DNA follows: TGCGCCAGCAGCTTCGGCGGTAGGTACACCGGGGAGCTGTTTTTT.

J is TRBJ2-5 and V is TRBV11-2; 9 nucleotides agree with TRBD1. Germline V lookup: CDR1 SGHAT, CDR2 FQNNGV. J was trimmed by 4 bases and V by 5 bases; bases with no gene match: 11. The CDR3 has 16 residues. CDR3 DNA: TGTGCCAGCAGCGGGGGCGGACAGGGGCAGGGAGAGACCCAGTACTTC. Residues: CASSGGGQGQGETQYF.

This chain connects TRBV4-2 to TRBJ2-5; maybe TRBD1 (6 bases). Between the trimmed V and J ends, which lost 0 bases and 5 bases, there was a span of 7 bases. The CDR3 runs 13 residues. Germline CDR1 reads LGHNA; CDR2 reads YNFKEQ. CDR3 sequence: CASSQEQGETQYF. For the CDR3, the DNA is TGTGCCAGCAGCCAAGAGCAGGGGGAGACCCAGTACTTC.

This clone has more than one count but fewer than ten. This chain uses TRBV19 with TRBJ2-1; D is unclear. Trimming removed 0 bases at V and 0 bases at J, with 6 bases between. From germline, CDR1 is LNHDA and CDR2 SQIVND (reference sequence). This CDR3 region has 15 residues. The CDR3 DNA follows: TGTGCCAGTAGTATAGATCGTCTCTCCTACAATGAGCAGTTCTTC. Its translation is CASSIDRLSYNEQFF.

By share of the sample, this clone is large (0.1 to 1%). This chain links TRBV19 with TRBJ2-3, with D uncertain. V was pared by 6 bases and J by 6 bases, with 10 bases between. CDR1 LNHDA and CDR2 SQIVND come from the germline V gene (reference sequence). This CDR3 is built from 12 residues. As DNA, the CDR3 is TGTGCCAGTAGCGAACTGCGGGATACGCAGTATTTT. Amino acid sequence: CASSELRDTQYF.

The rearrangement joins TRBV9 to TRBJ2-2, with a possible D match to TRBD2 (5 bases). Deletions cut 0 bases from V and 5 bases from J, with 14 bases between. The germline CDR1 and CDR2 sequences are SGDLS and YYNGEE. CDR3 length: 16 residues. The CDR3 region has the DNA TGTGCCAGCAGCGTAGGGCTAGCCTTTGGTACCGGGGAGCTGTTTTTT. This translates into CASSVGLAFGTGELFF.

The rearrangement links TRBV7-9 to TRBJ2-3; D unclear. The V gene lost 4 bases and the J gene lost 4 bases, with 24 bases spanning the gap. Looked up from germline, CDR1 is SEHNR and CDR2 is FQNEAQ (reference sequence). This CDR3 spans 18 amino acids. In nucleotides, the CDR3 is TGTGCCAGCAGCTCCAGAAGCCCTAGATTCGTTCCACCAGATACGCAGTATTTT. It codes for CASSSRSPRFVPPDTQYF.

Within the sample, this clone is medium-sized. This chain links TRBV9 with TRBJ2-2, with D unresolved. Looked up from germline, CDR1 is SGDLS and CDR2 is YYNGEE. The CDR3 runs to 13 residues. V lost 4 bases and J lost 7, with 11 bases in between. CDR3 nucleotides: TGTGCCAGCAGCCTCCTGTCTAACGGGGAGCTGTTTTTT. Its protein product is CASSLLSNGELFF.

This chain connects TRBV24-1 to TRBJ2-1, with 9 nucleotides matching TRBD2. This CDR3 has 15 amino acids. Unmatched junction bases numbered 10, after V lost 9 bases and J lost 5 bases. Per germline, CDR1 KGHDR and CDR2 SFDVKD. The CDR3 spells CATEPNSGGDNEQFF. The CDR3, as DNA: TGTGCCACCGAACCGAATAGCGGGGGAGACAATGAGCAGTTCTTC.

The rearrangement links TRBV24-1 to TRBJ2-7; 8 bases align to TRBD1. CDR3 size: 14 residues. Germline-derived CDR1 and CDR2 are KGHDR and SFDVKD. With V trimmed by 4 bases and J by 6 bases, 7 bases remained unmatched. The CDR3 sequence is CATSDPGQDSEQYF. CDR3 in DNA: TGTGCCACCAGTGACCCGGGACAGGACAGCGAGCAGTACTTC.